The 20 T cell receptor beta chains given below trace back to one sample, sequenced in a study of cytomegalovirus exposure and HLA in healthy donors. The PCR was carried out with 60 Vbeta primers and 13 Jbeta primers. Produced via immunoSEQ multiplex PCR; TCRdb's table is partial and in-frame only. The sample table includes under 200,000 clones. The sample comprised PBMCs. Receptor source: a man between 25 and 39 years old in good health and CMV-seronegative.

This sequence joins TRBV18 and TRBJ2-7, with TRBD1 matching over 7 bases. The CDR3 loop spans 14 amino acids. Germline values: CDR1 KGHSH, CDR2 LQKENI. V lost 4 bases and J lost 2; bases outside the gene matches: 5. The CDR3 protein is CASSHGQEPYEQYF. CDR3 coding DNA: TGTGCCAGCTCACATGGACAGGAGCCCTACGAGCAGTACTTC.

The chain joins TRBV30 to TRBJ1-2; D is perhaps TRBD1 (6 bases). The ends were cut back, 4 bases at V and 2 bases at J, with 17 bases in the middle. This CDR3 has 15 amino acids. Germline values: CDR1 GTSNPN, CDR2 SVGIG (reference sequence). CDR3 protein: CAWNGWDTGNYGYTF. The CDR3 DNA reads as TGTGCCTGGAATGGGTGGGACACCGGGAACTATGGCTACACCTTC.

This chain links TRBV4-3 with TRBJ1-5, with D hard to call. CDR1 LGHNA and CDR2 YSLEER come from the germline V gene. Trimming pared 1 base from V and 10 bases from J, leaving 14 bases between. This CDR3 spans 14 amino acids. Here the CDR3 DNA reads TGCGCCAGCAGCCAAGCGGGGAAAGGATTTCCCCAGCATTTT. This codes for CASSQAGKGFPQHF.

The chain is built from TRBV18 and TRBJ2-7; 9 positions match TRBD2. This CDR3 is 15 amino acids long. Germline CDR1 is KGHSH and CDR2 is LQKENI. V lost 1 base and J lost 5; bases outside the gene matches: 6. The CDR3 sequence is CASSPLAGVANEQYF. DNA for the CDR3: TGTGCCAGCTCACCACTAGCGGGAGTAGCAAACGAGCAGTACTTC.

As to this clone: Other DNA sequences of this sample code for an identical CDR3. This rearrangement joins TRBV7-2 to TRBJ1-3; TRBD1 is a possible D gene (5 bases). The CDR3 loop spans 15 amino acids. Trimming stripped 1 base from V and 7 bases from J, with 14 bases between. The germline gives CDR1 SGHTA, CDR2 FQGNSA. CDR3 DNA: TGTGCCAGCAGCTTAGTACGGGGGTTGGGCAACACCATATATTTT. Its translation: CASSLVRGLGNTIYF.

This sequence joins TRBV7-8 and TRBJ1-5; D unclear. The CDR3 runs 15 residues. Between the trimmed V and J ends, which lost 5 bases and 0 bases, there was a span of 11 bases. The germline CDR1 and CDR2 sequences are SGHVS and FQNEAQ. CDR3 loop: CASSKGDDSNQPQHF. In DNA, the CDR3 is TGTGCCAGCAGCAAGGGAGATGATAGCAATCAGCCCCAGCATTTT.

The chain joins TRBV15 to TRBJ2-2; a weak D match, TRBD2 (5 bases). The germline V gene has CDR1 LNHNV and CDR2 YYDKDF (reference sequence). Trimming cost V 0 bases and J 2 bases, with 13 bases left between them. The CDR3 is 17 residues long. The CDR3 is CATSREVDYPNTGELFF. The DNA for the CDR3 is TGTGCCACCAGCAGAGAAGTCGACTACCCAAACACCGGGGAGCTGTTTTTT.

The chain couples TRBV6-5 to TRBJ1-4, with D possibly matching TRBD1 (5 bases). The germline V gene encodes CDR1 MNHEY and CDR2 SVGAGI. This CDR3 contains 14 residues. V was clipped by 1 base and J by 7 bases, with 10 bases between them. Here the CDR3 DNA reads TGTGCCAGCAGTTACTTTCAGGGTGGTGAAAAACTGTTTTTT. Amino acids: CASSYFQGGEKLFF.

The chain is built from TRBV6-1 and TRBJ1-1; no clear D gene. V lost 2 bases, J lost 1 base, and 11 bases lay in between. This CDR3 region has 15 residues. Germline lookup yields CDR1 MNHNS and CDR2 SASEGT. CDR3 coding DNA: TGTGCCAGCAGTGAAAATACCCGGGGGAACACTGAAGCTTTCTTT. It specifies CASSENTRGNTEAFF.

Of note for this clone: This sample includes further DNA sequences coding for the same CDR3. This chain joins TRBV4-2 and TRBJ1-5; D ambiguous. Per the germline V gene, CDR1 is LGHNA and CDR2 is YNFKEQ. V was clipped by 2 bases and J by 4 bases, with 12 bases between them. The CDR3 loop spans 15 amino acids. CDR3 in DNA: TGTGCCAGCAGCCAAATGTCGGGAGTTAATCAGCCCCAGCATTTT. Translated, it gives CASSQMSGVNQPQHF.

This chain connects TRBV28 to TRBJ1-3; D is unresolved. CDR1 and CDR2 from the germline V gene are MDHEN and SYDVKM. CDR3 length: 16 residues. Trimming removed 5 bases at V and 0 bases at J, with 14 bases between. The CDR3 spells CASSIPGANSGNTIYF. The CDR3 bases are TGTGCCAGCAGTATCCCAGGTGCCAACTCTGGAAACACCATATATTTT.

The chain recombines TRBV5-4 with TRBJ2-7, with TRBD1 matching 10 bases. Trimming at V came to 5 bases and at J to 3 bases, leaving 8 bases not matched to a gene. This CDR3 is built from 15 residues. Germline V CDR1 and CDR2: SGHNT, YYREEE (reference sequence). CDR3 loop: CASSPGQGFDYEQYF. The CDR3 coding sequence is TGTGCCAGCAGTCCGGGACAGGGGTTCGACTACGAGCAGTACTTC.

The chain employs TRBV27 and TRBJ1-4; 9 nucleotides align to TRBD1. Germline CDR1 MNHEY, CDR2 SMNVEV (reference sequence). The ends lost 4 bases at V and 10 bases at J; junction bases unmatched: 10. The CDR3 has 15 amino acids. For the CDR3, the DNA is TGTGCCAGCAGTTCATGGACAGGGGATCGGGGAAAACTGTTTTTT. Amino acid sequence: CASSSWTGDRGKLFF.

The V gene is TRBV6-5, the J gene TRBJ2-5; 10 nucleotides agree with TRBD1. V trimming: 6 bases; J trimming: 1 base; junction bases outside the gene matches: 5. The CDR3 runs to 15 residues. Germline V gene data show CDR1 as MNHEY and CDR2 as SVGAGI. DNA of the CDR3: TGTGCCAGCAGCCTCGGGACAGGGGTCCAAGAGACCCAGTACTTC. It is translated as CASSLGTGVQETQYF.

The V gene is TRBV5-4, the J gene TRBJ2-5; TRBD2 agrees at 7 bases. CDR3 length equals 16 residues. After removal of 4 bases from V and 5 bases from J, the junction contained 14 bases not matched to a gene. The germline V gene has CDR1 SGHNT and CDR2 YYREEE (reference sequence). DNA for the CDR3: TGTGCCAGCAGCCCCGGACTAGTTGGGGTGTCTGAGACCCAGTACTTC. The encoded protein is CASSPGLVGVSETQYF. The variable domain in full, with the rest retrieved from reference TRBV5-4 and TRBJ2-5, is ETGVTQSPTHLIKTRGQQVTLRCSSQSGHNTVSWYQQALGQGPQFIFQYYREEENGRGNFPPRFSGLQFPNYSSELNVNALELDDSALYLCASSPGLVGVSETQYFGPGTRLLVL.

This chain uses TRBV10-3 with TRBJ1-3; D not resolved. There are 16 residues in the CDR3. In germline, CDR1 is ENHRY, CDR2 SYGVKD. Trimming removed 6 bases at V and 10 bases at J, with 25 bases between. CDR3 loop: CAIRARTDTDLGTIYF. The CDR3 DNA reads TGTGCCATCAGGGCGAGGACTGACACCGACTTAGGGACCATATATTTT.

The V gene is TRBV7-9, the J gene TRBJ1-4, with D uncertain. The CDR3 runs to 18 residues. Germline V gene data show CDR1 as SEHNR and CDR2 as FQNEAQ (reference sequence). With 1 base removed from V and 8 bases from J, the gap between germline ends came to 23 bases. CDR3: CASSLGWGDGRRKEKLFF. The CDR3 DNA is TGTGCCAGCAGCTTAGGCTGGGGAGACGGGAGGAGGAAGGAAAAACTGTTTTTT.

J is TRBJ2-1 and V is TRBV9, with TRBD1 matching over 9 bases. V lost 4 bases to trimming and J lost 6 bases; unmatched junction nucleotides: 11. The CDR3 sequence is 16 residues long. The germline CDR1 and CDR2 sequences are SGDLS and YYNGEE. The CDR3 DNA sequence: TGTGCCAGCAGCCCAGAGGGGACAGGGATCCCCAATGAGCAGTTCTTC. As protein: CASSPEGTGIPNEQFF.

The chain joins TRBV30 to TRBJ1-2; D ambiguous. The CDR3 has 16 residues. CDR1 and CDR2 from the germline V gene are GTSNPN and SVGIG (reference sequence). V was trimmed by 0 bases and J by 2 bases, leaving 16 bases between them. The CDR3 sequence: CAWSVPSQMLNYGYTF. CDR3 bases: TGTGCCTGGAGTGTACCCTCCCAGATGCTCAACTATGGCTACACCTTC.

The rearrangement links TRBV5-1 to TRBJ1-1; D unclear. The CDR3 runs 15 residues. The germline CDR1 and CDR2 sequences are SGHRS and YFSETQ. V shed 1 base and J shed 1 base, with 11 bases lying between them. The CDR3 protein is CASSLRPGENTEAFF. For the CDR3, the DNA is TGCGCCAGCAGCTTGAGACCAGGTGAGAACACTGAAGCTTTCTTT.